The 18 T cell receptor beta chains reported below all come from one sample, sequenced in a study of CD8 T cells in Susac syndrome (dated by TCRdb to the late 2010s). The library was built by means of the immunoSEQ multiplex PCR assay. RNA was extracted using the RNeasy kit, and roughly 0.45 to 1 ug of the RNA was reverse transcribed with random hexamers. In-frame beta chains were kept once TCRdb had trimmed the public reads at Q25 with fastp and called clones with MiXCR. Rows are unified per CDR3 protein, each entry keeping the most common DNA and genes. The sample records roughly 180,000 distinct CDR3 sequences, 85% to 95% of which are singletons. Jointly, the top ten make up 0.099% of the sample. Sequenced: CD4+ T cells from PBMCs. Receptors were obtained from a human donor with Susac syndrome.

The rearrangement links TRBV19 to TRBJ1-5; D unresolved. The CDR3 runs to 16 residues. The germline gives CDR1 LNHDA, CDR2 SQIVND (reference sequence). Trimming left V 6 bases short and J 3 bases short, with 18 bases between. Here the CDR3 reads CASRHPGAGHNQPQHF. The CDR3 bases are TGTGCCAGTAGACACCCCGGAGCCGGGCACAATCAGCCCCAGCATTTT.

This chain joins TRBV20-1 and TRBJ1-4; D is unresolved. The germline V gene encodes CDR1 DFQATT and CDR2 SNEGSKA (reference sequence). The germline V and J ends were trimmed by 3 bases and 3 bases, with 5 bases remaining between them. This CDR3 is 12 amino acids long. The CDR3 DNA follows: TGCAGTGCTAGGGGTCCTAATGAAAAACTGTTTTTT. As protein: CSARGPNEKLFF.

The V call is TRBV3-1, the J call TRBJ2-3; 10 positions match TRBD1. Germline V gene sequence: CDR1 LGHDT, CDR2 YNNKEL (reference sequence). The junction had 2 bases not matched to a gene; V was cut back by 0 bases and J by 2 bases. The CDR3 contains 16 residues. The CDR3: CASSQEDRGPTDTQYF. The CDR3 DNA follows: TGTGCCAGCAGCCAAGAAGACAGGGGGCCCACAGATACGCAGTATTTT.

This clonotype appeared a single time. V and J are TRBV2 and TRBJ1-1, with D possibly TRBD1 on 5 matching bases. The CDR3 is 13 residues long. V lost 10 bases, J lost 8 bases, and 20 bases lay in between. Germline values: CDR1 SNHLY, CDR2 FYNNEI. CDR3 in DNA: TGTGCCACCTCTGTGGGGGTCCAGCGGGAAGCTTTCTTT. Translation gives CATSVGVQREAFF.

The rearrangement uses TRBV14 and TRBJ2-1, with unresolved D. The V and J ends lost 0 bases and 14 bases respectively, with 17 bases between them. CDR1 is SGHDN and CDR2 is FVKESK in the germline V gene. This CDR3 region has 14 residues. DNA of the CDR3: TGTGCCAGCAGCCAAGATCTTCCCAGTGGGGTCAAGTTCTTC. It is translated as CASSQDLPSGVKFF. Combining the CDR3 with reference TRBV14 and TRBJ2-1 gives the whole variable domain EAGVTQFPSHSVIEKGQTVTLRCDPISGHDNLYWYRRVMGKEIKFLLHFVKESKQDESGMPNNRFLAERTGGTYSTLKVQPAELEDSGVYFCASSQDLPSGVKFFGPGTRLTVL.

In its sample, this clonotype was seen once. The gene calls are TRBV25-1 and TRBJ1-5; the match to TRBD1 covers 7 bases. The V gene's germline CDR1 is MGHDK and CDR2 SYGVNS. The CDR3 consists of 14 residues. Trimming removed 5 bases from V and 3 bases from J; junction bases left unmatched: 4. The CDR3 reads CASSLTGVNQPQHF. The CDR3, as DNA: TGTGCCAGCAGTCTTACAGGGGTCAATCAGCCCCAGCATTTT.

The gene calls are TRBV20-1 and TRBJ1-5; TRBD1 aligns across 9 bases. Trimming removed 3 bases from V and 3 bases from J; junction bases left unmatched: 9. This CDR3 is built from 16 residues. Germline values: CDR1 DFQATT, CDR2 SNEGSKA (reference sequence). CDR3 loop: CSASRQGVNPNQPQHF. In DNA, the CDR3 is TGCAGTGCTAGCCGACAGGGGGTGAACCCCAATCAGCCCCAGCATTTT.

The genes are TRBV2 and TRBJ1-6, with D hard to call. V was shortened by 7 bases and J by 2 bases, with 12 bases between the two germline ends. The length of the CDR3 is 15 residues. Germline lookup yields CDR1 SNHLY and CDR2 FYNNEI. This CDR3 reads CASTQSGTYNSPLHF. Here the CDR3 DNA reads TGTGCCAGCACCCAATCCGGGACCTATAATTCACCCCTCCACTTT.

The chain is built from TRBV12-3 or TRBV12-4 and TRBJ1-1, with D maybe TRBD1 (5 bases). This CDR3 contains 15 residues. Trimming shortened V by 6 bases and J by 0 bases, and 14 bases separated the two germline ends. CDR3 protein: CASSPRTSMNTEAFF. The DNA of the CDR3 is TGTGCCAGCAGCCCCAGGACAAGTATGAACACTGAAGCTTTCTTT.

The chain carries TRBV6-5 and TRBJ1-1; D may be TRBD1 (5 bases). Germline V CDR1 and CDR2: MNHEY, SVGAGI. The CDR3 contains 14 residues. The V gene lost 7 bases and the J gene lost 5 bases, with 17 bases spanning the gap. CDR3 protein: CASTSIVAGTEAFF. The CDR3 coding sequence is TGTGCCAGCACCAGTATTGTGGCAGGGACTGAAGCTTTCTTT.

This clonotype is a singleton in its sample. The chain carries TRBV7-2 and TRBJ2-3, with D maybe TRBD2 (5 bases). This CDR3 has 14 amino acids. Germline V gene lookup returns CDR1 SGHTA and CDR2 FQGNSA. The germline V and J ends were trimmed by 4 bases and 2 bases, with 10 bases remaining between them. CDR3 sequence reads: CASSWVGDTDTQYF. The DNA for the CDR3 is TGTGCCAGCAGCTGGGTGGGAGACACAGATACGCAGTATTTT. Full variable domain (rest looked up from reference TRBV7-2 and TRBJ2-3): GAGVSQSPSNKVTEKGKDVELRCDPISGHTALYWYRQSLGQGLEFLIYFQGNSAPDKSGLPSDRFSAERTGGSVSTLTIQRTQQEDSAVYLCASSWVGDTDTQYFGPGTRLTVL.

V is TRBV24-1 and J is TRBJ2-1; D may be TRBD1 (5 bases). This CDR3 has 16 residues. From germline, CDR1 is KGHDR and CDR2 SFDVKD. Trimming shortened V by 2 bases and J by 5 bases, and 15 bases separated the two germline ends. The CDR3 sequence is CATSDSRWGQHNEQFF. The DNA for the CDR3 is TGTGCCACCAGTGATTCGCGCTGGGGCCAGCACAATGAGCAGTTCTTC.

The chain links TRBV7-8 to TRBJ1-5; D gene uncertain. V was cut by 6 bases and J by 0 bases, with 12 bases left in between. The CDR3 runs to 15 residues. In germline, CDR1 is SGHVS, CDR2 FQNEAQ. CDR3 sequence reads: CASSRGDYSNQPQHF. Written as DNA, the CDR3 is TGTGCCAGCAGTCGAGGCGACTATAGCAATCAGCCCCAGCATTTT. The variable domain in full, with the rest retrieved from reference TRBV7-8 and TRBJ1-5, is GAGVSQSPRYKVAKRGQDVALRCDPISGHVSLFWYQQALGQGPEFLTYFQNEAQLDKSGLPSDRFFAERPEGSVSTLKIQRTQQEDSAVYLCASSRGDYSNQPQHFGDGTRLSIL.

A few counts support this clonotype. The J gene is TRBJ2-5, the V gene TRBV2; D not resolved. The V end was cut by 4 bases, the J end by 2 bases, with 2 bases between. Germline V gene sequence: CDR1 SNHLY, CDR2 FYNNEI. The CDR3 extends over 11 amino acids. The CDR3 DNA follows: TGTGCCAGCAGTGGACAAGAGACCCAGTACTTC. Encoded protein: CASSGQETQYF. The full variable domain, with the rest looked up from reference TRBV2 and TRBJ2-5, is EPEVTQTPSHQVTQMGQEVILRCVPISNHLYFYWYRQILGQKVEFLVSFYNNEISEKSEIFDDQFSVERPDGSNFTLKIRSTKLEDSAMYFCASSGQETQYFGPGTRLLVL.

CDR3 nucleotides: TGTGCCTGGAGCGAAGCGGGAAGTGGTAGGGATACGCAGTATTTT. This sequence encodes CAWSEAGSGRDTQYF. The chain is built from TRBV30 and TRBJ2-3; the match to TRBD2 covers 7 bases. V gave up 3 bases and J gave up 6 bases; unmatched junction bases: 12. CDR3 length equals 15 residues. Germline-derived CDR1 and CDR2 are GTSNPN and SVGIG (reference sequence).

The chain joins TRBV11-2 to TRBJ2-7; D is unresolved. Trimming stripped 3 bases from V and 5 bases from J, with 23 bases between. Per the germline V gene, CDR1 is SGHAT and CDR2 is FQNNGV. This CDR3 spans 17 amino acids. DNA of the CDR3: TGTGCCAGCAGCTTGGCCCTTTACCATGAACGGACGGACGAGCAGTACTTC. Encoded protein: CASSLALYHERTDEQYF.

The chain uses TRBV12-5 and TRBJ2-1; D perhaps matches TRBD2 (6 bases). V was cut by 2 bases and J by 2 bases, with 16 bases left in between. CDR1 is LGHNT, CDR2 FRNRAP, per germline. The CDR3 extends over 17 amino acids. CDR3 sequence: CASGLILGGETYNEQFF. CDR3 coding DNA: TGTGCTAGTGGTTTGATACTAGGCGGGGAGACCTACAATGAGCAGTTCTTC.

The chain links TRBV24-1 to TRBJ2-1; 7 bases agree with TRBD2. V lost 2 bases and J lost 2; bases outside the gene matches: 8. The CDR3 totals 17 residues. From germline, CDR1 is KGHDR and CDR2 SFDVKD. DNA for the CDR3: TGTGCCACCAGTGATTCACCCCCCAGCGGGACCTACAATGAGCAGTTCTTC. It encodes CATSDSPPSGTYNEQFF.